The 16 T cell receptor beta chains below all came from one sample that was sequenced in a study of T-cell reconstitution after alpha-beta-depleted transplantation in children. Unique molecular identifiers were incorporated during preparation of the TCRbeta library. TCRdb independently ran MiXCR on the PCR reads; one entry per CDR3 protein. Of 700,000 or so distinct CDR3 sequences in the sample, less than 15% were seen once. This specimen was PBMCs, taken before TCRalphabeta/CD19-depleted stem cell transplant. The origin of the receptors is a girl aged 2-10 years with congenital amegakaryocytic thrombocytopenia, due to receive a stem cell transplant.

J is TRBJ1-2 and V is TRBV27, with 7 positions matching TRBD1. This CDR3 is 17 amino acids long. V lost 5 bases and J lost 6; bases outside the gene matches: 18. Germline CDR1 and CDR2: MNHEY and SMNVEV (reference sequence). The CDR3 protein is CASSQDRVDSLLNGYTF. For the CDR3, the DNA is TGTGCCAGCAGTCAAGACAGGGTGGACTCCCTACTGAATGGCTACACCTTC.

About this clonotype: This may be a read error: a much more frequent sequence differs by one nucleotide. This chain links TRBV20-1 with TRBJ1-2; D gene uncertain. The CDR3 length is 12 residues. Germline CDR1 reads DFQATT; CDR2 reads SNEGSKA (reference sequence). The chain's CDR3 is CSASGNFNGDTF. CDR3 in DNA: TGCAGTGCCTCGGGGAACTTTAATGGCGACACCTTC.

This clonotype was counted ten times or more. V and J are TRBV28 and TRBJ2-2; 7 nucleotides match TRBD2. Trimming cost V 6 bases and J 4 bases; bases outside gene matches: 5. Germline V CDR1 and CDR2: MDHEN, SYDVKM. The CDR3 is 14 amino acids. In nucleotides, the CDR3 is TGTGCCAGCAGGGAAAGCGGGATCACCGGGGAGCTGTTTTTT. It specifies CASRESGITGELFF.

The chain uses TRBV25-1 and TRBJ1-4; D is possibly TRBD1 (6 bases). The CDR3 extends over 22 amino acids. Germline CDR1 reads MGHDK; CDR2 reads SYGVNS. Between the trimmed V and J ends, which lost 10 bases and 8 bases, there was a span of 44 bases. The DNA for the CDR3 is TGTGCCACCCCTCCGTTTGAGCCGTCGTACTTATCCCAACAGGGAGTGGGAGAAAAACTGTTTTTT. It encodes CATPPFEPSYLSQQGVGEKLFF.

This clonotype was detected only a few times. The chain combines TRBV6-1 with TRBJ2-3, with D perhaps TRBD1 (6 bases). The germline gives CDR1 MNHNS, CDR2 SASEGT. V lost 3 bases and J 9 bases, leaving 7 bases between the germline ends. This CDR3 has 11 residues. CDR3 region: CASSDQGTQYF. CDR3 nucleotides: TGTGCCAGCAGTGACCAGGGGACGCAGTATTTT.

This clonotype was seen repeatedly, ten times or more. This chain uses TRBV12-3 or TRBV12-4 with TRBJ2-3; D might be TRBD2 (5 bases). There are 14 residues in the CDR3. V dropped 5 bases and J dropped 3 bases, with 12 bases sitting between them. The CDR3 nucleotides read TGTGCCAGCAGTCCGCCGAGGAGGACAGATACGCAGTATTTT. This gives the protein CASSPPRRTDTQYF.

The genes are TRBV7-9 and TRBJ1-4; D is possibly TRBD1 (6 bases). Trimming shortened V by 2 bases and J by 8 bases, and 12 bases separated the two germline ends. The CDR3 length is 14 residues. Germline V gene lookup returns CDR1 SEHNR and CDR2 FQNEAQ (reference sequence). CDR3 loop: CASSLRGAYEKLFF. The CDR3 DNA reads as TGTGCCAGCAGCTTACGGGGGGCGTACGAAAAACTGTTTTTT.

This clonotype was recorded at least ten times. The chain has TRBV5-1 and TRBJ1-2, with D possibly TRBD1 on 6 matching bases. Germline assignment: CDR1 SGHRS and CDR2 YFSETQ. V shed 0 bases and J shed 8 bases, with 17 bases lying between them. The CDR3 contains 15 residues. The CDR3 nucleotides are TGCGCCAGCAGCTTGGCCGGGACAACGACGATCGGCTACACCTTC. Translation: CASSLAGTTTIGYTF. Variable domain in full (rest from reference TRBV5-1 and TRBJ1-2): KAGVTQTPRYLIKTRGQQVTLSCSPISGHRSVSWYQQTPGQGLQFLFEYFSETQRNKGNFPGRFSGRQFSNSRSEMNVSTLELGDSALYLCASSLAGTTTIGYTFGSGTRLTVV.

The table lists this clonotype with a few counts. This chain links TRBV2 with TRBJ2-3, with D uncertain. Trimming left V 1 base short and J 4 bases short, with 12 bases between. The germline gives CDR1 SNHLY, CDR2 FYNNEI. There are 15 residues in the CDR3. The CDR3 protein is CASSEDSYNSDTQYF. The CDR3, as DNA: TGTGCCAGCAGTGAAGATTCTTATAATTCAGATACGCAGTATTTT.

At least ten counts were recorded for this clonotype. The V call is TRBV12-3 or TRBV12-4, the J call TRBJ2-2; 7 bases align to TRBD1. V shed 10 bases and J 5 bases; nucleotides not matched to a gene: 10. The CDR3 loop spans 14 amino acids. Written as DNA, the CDR3 is TGTGCCACCAGCACAGGGGCCTGGACCGGGGAGCTGTTTTTT. Its protein product is CATSTGAWTGELFF.

The J gene is TRBJ2-7, the V gene TRBV7-2; the D gene could be TRBD1 or TRBD2 (5 bases each). The CDR3 consists of 13 residues. V was cut by 5 bases and J by 2 bases, with 10 bases left in between. Germline V gene lookup returns CDR1 SGHTA and CDR2 FQGNSA. CDR3 nucleotides: TGTGCCAGCAGCAGGGACCCGACCTACGAGCAGTACTTC. This encodes CASSRDPTYEQYF. The entire variable domain, with the rest obtained from reference TRBV7-2 and TRBJ2-7, is as follows: GAGVSQSPSNKVTEKGKDVELRCDPISGHTALYWYRQSLGQGLEFLIYFQGNSAPDKSGLPSDRFSAERTGGSVSTLTIQRTQQEDSAVYLCASSRDPTYEQYFGPGTRLTVT.

This chain joins TRBV5-1 and TRBJ2-1; D may be TRBD1 (8 bases). The CDR3 runs 16 residues. The ends were cut back, 4 bases at V and 9 bases at J, with 23 bases in the middle. Germline lookup yields CDR1 SGHRS and CDR2 YFSETQ. This chain's CDR3 is CASSQKDREGIIEQFF. For the CDR3, the DNA is TGCGCCAGCAGCCAGAAGGACAGGGAGGGCATAATTGAGCAGTTCTTC. Full variable domain (remainder filled in from reference TRBV5-1 and TRBJ2-1): KAGVTQTPRYLIKTRGQQVTLSCSPISGHRSVSWYQQTPGQGLQFLFEYFSETQRNKGNFPGRFSGRQFSNSRSEMNVSTLELGDSALYLCASSQKDREGIIEQFFGPGTRLTVL.

This clonotype was detected a few times. V is TRBV7-9 and J is TRBJ2-4; D is ambiguous. This CDR3 is 16 amino acids long. V lost 4 bases and J lost 0, with 13 bases in between. CDR1 and CDR2 from the germline V gene are SEHNR and FQNEAQ (reference sequence). This CDR3 is CASSYGFEEAKNIQYF. The CDR3 nucleotides are TGTGCCAGCAGCTATGGGTTTGAAGAAGCCAAAAACATTCAGTACTTC.

This clonotype showed up many times. The V gene is TRBV20-1, the J gene TRBJ2-5, with TRBD1 identical over 7 bases. After removal of 6 bases from V and 5 bases from J, the junction contained 9 bases not matched to a gene. This CDR3 is 13 amino acids long. The V gene's germline CDR1 is DFQATT and CDR2 SNEGSKA (reference sequence). The CDR3 DNA reads TGCAGTGCCCAAAAACAGGGGCTCGAGACCCAGTACTTC. Encoded protein: CSAQKQGLETQYF.

A few counts support this clonotype. The chain employs TRBV18 and TRBJ2-7; TRBD2 matches 10 bases. CDR1 and CDR2 from the germline V gene are KGHSH and LQKENI. The CDR3 is made up of 16 amino acids. Germline trimming cut 4 bases from V and 0 bases from J; bases unmatched to any gene: 6. The CDR3 DNA is TGTGCCAGCTCACGACAAGGACTAGCGGACTCCTACGAGCAGTACTTC. Translated, it gives CASSRQGLADSYEQYF.

This clonotype appeared many times. The chain employs TRBV7-8 and TRBJ1-1, with D uncertain. With 4 bases removed from V and 10 bases from J, the gap between germline ends came to 22 bases. The CDR3 contains 15 residues. CDR1 and CDR2 (germline): SGHVS, FQNEAQ. CDR3 residues: CASSSSLVVQEGAFF. CDR3 DNA: TGTGCCAGCAGCTCCTCGCTCGTCGTTCAAGAGGGAGCTTTCTTT.